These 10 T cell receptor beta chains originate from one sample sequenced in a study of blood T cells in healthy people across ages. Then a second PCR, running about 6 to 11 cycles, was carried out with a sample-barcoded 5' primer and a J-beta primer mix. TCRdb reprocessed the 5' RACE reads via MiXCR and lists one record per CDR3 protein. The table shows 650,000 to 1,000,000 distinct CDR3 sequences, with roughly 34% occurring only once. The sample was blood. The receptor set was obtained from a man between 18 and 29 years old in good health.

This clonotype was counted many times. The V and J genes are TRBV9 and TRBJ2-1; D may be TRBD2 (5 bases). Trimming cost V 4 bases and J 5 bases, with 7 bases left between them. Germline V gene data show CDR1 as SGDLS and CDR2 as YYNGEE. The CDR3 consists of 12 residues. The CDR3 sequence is CASSRDHNEQFF. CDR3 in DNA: TGTGCCAGCAGCCGGGATCACAATGAGCAGTTCTTC.

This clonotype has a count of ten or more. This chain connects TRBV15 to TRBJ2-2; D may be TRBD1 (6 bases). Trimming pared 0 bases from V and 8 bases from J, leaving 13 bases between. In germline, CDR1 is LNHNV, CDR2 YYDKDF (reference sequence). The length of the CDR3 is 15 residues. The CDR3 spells CATSREQGYVGELFF. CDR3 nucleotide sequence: TGTGCCACCAGCAGAGAACAGGGATATGTAGGGGAGCTGTTTTTT.

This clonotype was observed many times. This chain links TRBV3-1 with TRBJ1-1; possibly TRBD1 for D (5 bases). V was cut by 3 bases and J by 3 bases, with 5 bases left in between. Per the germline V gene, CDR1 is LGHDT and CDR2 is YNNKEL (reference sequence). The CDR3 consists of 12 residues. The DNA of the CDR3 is TGTGCCAGCAGCCAGGGGGACACTGAAGCTTTCTTT. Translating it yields CASSQGDTEAFF. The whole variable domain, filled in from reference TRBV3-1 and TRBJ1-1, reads DTAVSQTPKYLVTQMGNDKSIKCEQNLGHDTMYWYKQDSKKFLKIMFSYNNKELIINETVPNRFSPKSPDKAHLNLHINSLELGDSAVYFCASSQGDTEAFFGQGTRLTVV.

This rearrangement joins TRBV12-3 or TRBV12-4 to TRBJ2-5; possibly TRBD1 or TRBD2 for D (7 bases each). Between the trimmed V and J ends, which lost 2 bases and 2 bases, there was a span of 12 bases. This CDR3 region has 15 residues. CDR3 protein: CASSLTAGQQETQYF. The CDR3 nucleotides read TGTGCCAGCAGTTTAACAGCGGGACAGCAAGAGACCCAGTACTTC.

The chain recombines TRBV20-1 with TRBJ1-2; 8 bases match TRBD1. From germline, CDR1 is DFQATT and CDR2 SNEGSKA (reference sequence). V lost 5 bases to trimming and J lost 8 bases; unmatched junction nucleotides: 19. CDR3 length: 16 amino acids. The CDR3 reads CSALGTGKIDLGGYTF. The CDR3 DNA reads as TGCAGTGCTCTCGGGACAGGCAAAATCGACCTTGGGGGCTACACCTTC.

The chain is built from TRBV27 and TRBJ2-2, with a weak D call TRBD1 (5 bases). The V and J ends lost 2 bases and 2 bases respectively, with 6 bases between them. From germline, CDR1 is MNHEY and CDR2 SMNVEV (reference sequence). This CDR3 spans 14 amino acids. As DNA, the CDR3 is TGTGCCAGCAGTTTAGGGGCCAACACCGGGGAGCTGTTTTTT. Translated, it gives CASSLGANTGELFF.

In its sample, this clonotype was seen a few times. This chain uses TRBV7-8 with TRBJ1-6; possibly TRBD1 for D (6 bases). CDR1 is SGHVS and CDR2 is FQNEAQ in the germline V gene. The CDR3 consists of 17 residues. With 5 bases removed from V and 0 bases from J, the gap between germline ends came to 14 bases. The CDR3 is CASSLYRVSSYNSPLHF. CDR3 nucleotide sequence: TGTGCCAGCAGCCTTTACAGGGTTAGCTCCTATAATTCACCCCTCCACTTT.

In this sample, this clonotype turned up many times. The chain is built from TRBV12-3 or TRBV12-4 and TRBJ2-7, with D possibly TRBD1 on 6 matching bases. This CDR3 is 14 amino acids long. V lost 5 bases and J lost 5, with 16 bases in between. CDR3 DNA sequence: TGTGCCAGCAGTCTAGAGGGACAATCCCACGAGCAGTACTTC. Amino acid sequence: CASSLEGQSHEQYF.

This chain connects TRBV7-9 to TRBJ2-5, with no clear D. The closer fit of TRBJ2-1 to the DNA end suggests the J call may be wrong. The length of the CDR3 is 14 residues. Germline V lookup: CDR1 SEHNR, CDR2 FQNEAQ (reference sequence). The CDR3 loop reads CASSLGRNQETQFF. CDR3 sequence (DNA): TGTGCCAGCAGCTTAGGCCGGAACCAAGAGACCCAGTTCTTC.

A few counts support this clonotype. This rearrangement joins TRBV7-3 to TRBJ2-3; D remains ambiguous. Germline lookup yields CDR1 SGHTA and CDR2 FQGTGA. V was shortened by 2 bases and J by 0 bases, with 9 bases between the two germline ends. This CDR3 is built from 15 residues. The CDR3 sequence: CASSLHGASTDTQYF. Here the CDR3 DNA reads TGTGCCAGCAGCTTACACGGTGCAAGCACAGATACGCAGTATTTT.